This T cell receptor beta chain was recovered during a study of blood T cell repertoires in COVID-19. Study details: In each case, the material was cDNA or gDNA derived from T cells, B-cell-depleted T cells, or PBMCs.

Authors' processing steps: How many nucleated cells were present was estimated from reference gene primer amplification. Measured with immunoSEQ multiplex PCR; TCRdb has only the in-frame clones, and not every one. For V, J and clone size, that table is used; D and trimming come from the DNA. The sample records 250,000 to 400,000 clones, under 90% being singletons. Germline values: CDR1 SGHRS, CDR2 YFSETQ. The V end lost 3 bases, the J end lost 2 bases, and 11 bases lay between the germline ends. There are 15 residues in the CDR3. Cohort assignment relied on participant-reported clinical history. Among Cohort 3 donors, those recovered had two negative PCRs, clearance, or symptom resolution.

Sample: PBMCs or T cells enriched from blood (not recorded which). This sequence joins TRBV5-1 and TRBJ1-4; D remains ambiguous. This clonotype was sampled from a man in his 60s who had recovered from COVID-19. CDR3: CASSSGSGTNEKLFF. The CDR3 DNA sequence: TGCGCCAGCAGCTCTGGATCCGGGACTAATGAAAAACTGTTTTTT.